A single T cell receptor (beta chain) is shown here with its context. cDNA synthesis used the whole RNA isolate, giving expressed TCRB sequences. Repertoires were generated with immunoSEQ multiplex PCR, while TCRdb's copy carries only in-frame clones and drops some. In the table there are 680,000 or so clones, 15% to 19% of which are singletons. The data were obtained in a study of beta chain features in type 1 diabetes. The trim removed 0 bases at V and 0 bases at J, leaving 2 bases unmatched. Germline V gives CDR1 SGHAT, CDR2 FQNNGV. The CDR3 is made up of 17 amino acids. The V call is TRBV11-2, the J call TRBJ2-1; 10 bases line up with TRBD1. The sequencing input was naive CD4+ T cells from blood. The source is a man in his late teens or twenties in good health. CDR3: CASSLEGQGFSYNEQFF. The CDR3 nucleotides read TGTGCCAGCAGCTTAGAGGGACAGGGGTTCTCCTACAATGAGCAGTTCTTC.